Here is one T cell receptor (beta chain) with its context. In the original workflow: Amplifying reference gene primers gave estimates of nucleated cell counts. TCRdb's table, derived via immunoSEQ multiplex PCR, lists solely in-frame clones and lacks some. The DNA was the basis for D and trimming; V, J and clone size are from that table. The sample lists 200,000 or so clones, 70% to 90% occurring once. Cohorts were determined from participant-reported clinical history. The data are from a study of blood T cell repertoires in COVID-19. For the study at large: The United States, Italy and Spain supplied acute and convalescent COVID-19 samples.

In germline, CDR1 is SGHVS, CDR2 FNYEAQ. CDR3 length: 15 residues. V dropped 5 bases and J dropped 7; count of bases not matched to a gene: 8. The specimen sequenced was PBMCs or T cells enriched from blood (not recorded which). This TCR derives from a middle-aged woman with acute COVID-19. The chain employs TRBV7-6 and TRBJ1-4; 9 bases line up with TRBD1. In nucleotides, the CDR3 is TGTGCCAGCAGCCGTGGACAGGGGTATCGTGAAAAACTGTTTTTT. Its protein product is CASSRGQGYREKLFF.